This T cell receptor beta chain appears in the sequencing data of a study of CD8 T cells in Susac syndrome. It was with random hexamers that 0.5 to 1 ug RNA was reverse transcribed. TCRdb re-derived calls from the immunoSEQ multiplex PCR reads in MiXCR, one entry per CDR3 protein. Seen here are 400,000 to 550,000 distinct CDR3 sequences, about 85% observed once, and the top ten hold more than 0.09%. The sequenced sample was CD8+ T cells from PBMCs. The sequence came from a human donor with multiple sclerosis.

In DNA form, the CDR3 reads TGTGCCAGCTCGCAAAGGGAGACCATGAGCTCCTACAATGAGCAGTTCTTC. Translation gives CASSQRETMSSYNEQFF. The V and J genes are TRBV18 and TRBJ2-1; a possible D gene is TRBD2 (5 bases). Germline CDR1 KGHSH, CDR2 LQKENI. The CDR3 is 17 residues long. V was pared by 6 bases and J by 0 bases, with 18 bases between.